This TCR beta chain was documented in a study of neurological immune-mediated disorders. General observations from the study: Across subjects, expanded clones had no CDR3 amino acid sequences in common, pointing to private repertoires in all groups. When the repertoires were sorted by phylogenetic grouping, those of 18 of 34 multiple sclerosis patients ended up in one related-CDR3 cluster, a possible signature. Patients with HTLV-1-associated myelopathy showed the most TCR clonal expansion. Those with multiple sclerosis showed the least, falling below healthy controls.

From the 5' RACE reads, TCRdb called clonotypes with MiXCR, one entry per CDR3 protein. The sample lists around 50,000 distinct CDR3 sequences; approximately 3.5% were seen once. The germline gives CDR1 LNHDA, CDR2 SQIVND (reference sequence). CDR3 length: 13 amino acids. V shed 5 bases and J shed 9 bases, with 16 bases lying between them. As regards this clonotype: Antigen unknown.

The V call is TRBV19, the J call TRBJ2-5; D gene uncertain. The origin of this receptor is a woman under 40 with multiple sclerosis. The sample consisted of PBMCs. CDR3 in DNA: TGTGCCAGTAGTTGGTCAGGAGTTCAGGCCCAGTACTTC. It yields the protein CASSWSGVQAQYF.